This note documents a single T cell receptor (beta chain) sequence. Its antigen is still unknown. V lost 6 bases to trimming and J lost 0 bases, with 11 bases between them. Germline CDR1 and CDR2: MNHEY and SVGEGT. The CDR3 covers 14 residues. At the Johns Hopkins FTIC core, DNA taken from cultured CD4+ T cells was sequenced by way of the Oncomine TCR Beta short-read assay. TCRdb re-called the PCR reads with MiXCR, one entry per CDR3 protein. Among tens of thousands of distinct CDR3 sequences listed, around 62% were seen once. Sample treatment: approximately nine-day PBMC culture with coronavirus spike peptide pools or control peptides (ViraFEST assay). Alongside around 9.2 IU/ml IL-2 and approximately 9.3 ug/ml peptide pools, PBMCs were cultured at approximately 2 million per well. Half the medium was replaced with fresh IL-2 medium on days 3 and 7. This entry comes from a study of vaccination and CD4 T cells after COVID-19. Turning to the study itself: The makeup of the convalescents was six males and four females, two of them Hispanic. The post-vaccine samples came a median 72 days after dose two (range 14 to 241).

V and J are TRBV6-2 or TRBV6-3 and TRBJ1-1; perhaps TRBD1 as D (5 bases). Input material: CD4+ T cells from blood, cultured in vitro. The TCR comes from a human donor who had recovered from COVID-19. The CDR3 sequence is CASRGHNMNTEAFF. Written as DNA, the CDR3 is TGTGCCAGCAGAGGACACAACATGAACACTGAAGCTTTCTTT.